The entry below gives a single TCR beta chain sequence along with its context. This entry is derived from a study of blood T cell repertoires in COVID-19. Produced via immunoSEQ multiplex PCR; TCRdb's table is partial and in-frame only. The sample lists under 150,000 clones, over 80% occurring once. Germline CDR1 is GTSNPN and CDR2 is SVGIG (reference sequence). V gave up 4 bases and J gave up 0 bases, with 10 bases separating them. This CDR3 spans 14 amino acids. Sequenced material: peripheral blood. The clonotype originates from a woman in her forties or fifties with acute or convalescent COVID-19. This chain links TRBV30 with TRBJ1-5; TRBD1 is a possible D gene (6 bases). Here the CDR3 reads CAWTQTGSNQPQHF. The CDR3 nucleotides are TGTGCCTGGACCCAGACAGGTAGCAATCAGCCCCAGCATTTT.